The clone carrying this TCR beta chain is a singleton in its sample. Antigen unknown. Germline V gene lookup returns CDR1 SGHNT and CDR2 YYREEE (reference sequence). CDR3 length equals 16 residues. The V gene end was trimmed by 0 bases and the J gene end by 2 bases; junction bases not matched to a gene: 6. This sample was included in a study of shared clonotypes between healthy human individuals. General study results and limits: It was the non-shared clonotypes that had lower generation probabilities than clonotypes shared by all four donors.

Sequencing was performed with immunoSEQ multiplex PCR; in TCRdb, only in-frame clones are kept and a portion is missing. Altogether 90,000 to 120,000 clones are present, about 66% being singletons, with the ten largest covering around 25%. Specimen: memory CD8+ T cells sorted from blood. This sample's subset: CD45RO+ cells pooled with CCR7-negative TemRA cells. The chain couples TRBV5-4 to TRBJ1-2; the match to TRBD1 covers 8 bases. This clonotype was obtained from a woman aged 25-40 years in good health. The CDR3 nucleotides are TGTGCCAGCAGCTTGGATACAGGGGGGAGAAACTATGGCTACACCTTC. Translating it yields CASSLDTGGRNYGYTF.